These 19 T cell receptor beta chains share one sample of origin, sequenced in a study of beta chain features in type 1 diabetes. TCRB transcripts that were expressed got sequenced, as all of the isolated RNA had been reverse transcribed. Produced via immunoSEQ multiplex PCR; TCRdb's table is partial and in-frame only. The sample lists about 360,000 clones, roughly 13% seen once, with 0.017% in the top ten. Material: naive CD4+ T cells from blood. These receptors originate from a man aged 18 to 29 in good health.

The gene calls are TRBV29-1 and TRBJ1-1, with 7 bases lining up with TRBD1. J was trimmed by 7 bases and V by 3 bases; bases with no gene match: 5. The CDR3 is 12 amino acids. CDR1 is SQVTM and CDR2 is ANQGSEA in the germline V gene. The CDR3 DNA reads TGCAGCGTTGAGGAGGGGGCGGGTGAAGCTTTCTTT. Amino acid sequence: CSVEEGAGEAFF.

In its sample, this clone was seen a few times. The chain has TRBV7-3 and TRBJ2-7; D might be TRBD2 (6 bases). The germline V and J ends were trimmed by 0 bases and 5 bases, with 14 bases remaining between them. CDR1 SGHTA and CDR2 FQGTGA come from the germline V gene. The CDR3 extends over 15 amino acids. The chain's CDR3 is CASSLTFRERDEQYF. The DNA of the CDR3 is TGTGCCAGCAGCTTAACGTTCCGGGAGAGGGACGAGCAGTACTTC.

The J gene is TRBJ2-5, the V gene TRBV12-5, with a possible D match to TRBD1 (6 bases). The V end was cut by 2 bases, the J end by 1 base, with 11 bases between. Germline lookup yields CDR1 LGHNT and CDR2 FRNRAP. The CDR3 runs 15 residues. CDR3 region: CASGLRTGFQETQYF. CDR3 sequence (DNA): TGTGCTAGTGGTTTGAGAACAGGGTTCCAAGAGACCCAGTACTTC.

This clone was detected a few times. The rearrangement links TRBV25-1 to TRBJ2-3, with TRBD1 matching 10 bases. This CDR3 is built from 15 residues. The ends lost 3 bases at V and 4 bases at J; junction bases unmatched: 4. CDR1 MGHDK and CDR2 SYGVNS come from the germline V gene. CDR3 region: CASSEGQGFSDTQYF. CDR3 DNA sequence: TGTGCCAGCAGTGAGGGACAGGGGTTCTCAGATACGCAGTATTTT.

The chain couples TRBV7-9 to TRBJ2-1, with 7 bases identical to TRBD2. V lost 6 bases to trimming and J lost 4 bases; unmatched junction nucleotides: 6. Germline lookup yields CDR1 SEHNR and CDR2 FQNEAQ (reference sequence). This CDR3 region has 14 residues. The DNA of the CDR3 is TGTGCCAGCAGTAGCGGGTATTCGTACAATGAGCAGTTCTTC. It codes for CASSSGYSYNEQFF.

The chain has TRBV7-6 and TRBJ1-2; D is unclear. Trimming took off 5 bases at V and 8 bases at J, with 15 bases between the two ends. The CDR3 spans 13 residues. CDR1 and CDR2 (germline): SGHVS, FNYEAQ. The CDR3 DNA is TGTGCCAGCAGCCAACCGGGAGGGTTGGGCTACACCTTC. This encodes CASSQPGGLGYTF.

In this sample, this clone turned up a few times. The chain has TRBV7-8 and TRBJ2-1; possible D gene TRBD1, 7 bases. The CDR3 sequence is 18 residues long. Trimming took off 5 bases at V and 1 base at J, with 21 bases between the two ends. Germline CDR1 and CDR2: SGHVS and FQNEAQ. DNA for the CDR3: TGTGCCAGCAGCGGGAGGACAGGTCTGCTTGGTTCCTACAATGAGCAGTTCTTC. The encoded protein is CASSGRTGLLGSYNEQFF.

The CDR3, as DNA: TGCGCCAGCAGCGCGGGGGACAGGGATGGCACTGAAGCTTTCTTT. Protein product: CASSAGDRDGTEAFF. The chain employs TRBV4-3 and TRBJ1-1; 9 bases map to TRBD1. The CDR3 totals 15 residues. J was trimmed by 4 bases and V by 5 bases; bases with no gene match: 8. Germline V gene sequence: CDR1 LGHNA, CDR2 YSLEER.

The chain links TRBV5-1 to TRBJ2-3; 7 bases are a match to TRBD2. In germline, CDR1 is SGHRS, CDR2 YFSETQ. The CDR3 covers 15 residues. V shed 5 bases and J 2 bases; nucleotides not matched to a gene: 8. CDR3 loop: CASRNPSGNTDTQYF. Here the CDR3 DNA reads TGCGCCAGCAGGAACCCAAGCGGGAACACAGATACGCAGTATTTT.

The CDR3 loop reads CASSPQTGYEQYF. The CDR3 nucleotides are TGCGCCAGCAGCCCCCAGACAGGCTACGAGCAGTACTTC. The chain recombines TRBV23-1 with TRBJ2-7, with D perhaps TRBD1 (6 bases). TRBV23-1 belongs to the ORF category, with a function that is uncertain. V was clipped by 6 bases and J by 3 bases, with 12 bases between them. The length of the CDR3 is 13 residues.

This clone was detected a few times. CDR3 nucleotide sequence: TGTGCCATCAGTGAAAGTAGCGGGAAGGGGTTCTTC. It translates to CAISESSGKGFF. V and J are TRBV10-3 and TRBJ2-1, with 8 bases aligning to TRBD2. Germline trimming cut 3 bases from V and 15 bases from J; bases unmatched to any gene: 7. The CDR3 has 12 residues. Germline CDR1 and CDR2: ENHRY and SYGVKD.

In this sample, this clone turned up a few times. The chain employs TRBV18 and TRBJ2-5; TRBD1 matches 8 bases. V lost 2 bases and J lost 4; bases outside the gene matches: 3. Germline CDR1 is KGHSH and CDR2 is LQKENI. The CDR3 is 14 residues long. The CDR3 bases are TGTGCCAGCTCACCAAGACAGGGGACAGAGACCCAGTACTTC. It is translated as CASSPRQGTETQYF.

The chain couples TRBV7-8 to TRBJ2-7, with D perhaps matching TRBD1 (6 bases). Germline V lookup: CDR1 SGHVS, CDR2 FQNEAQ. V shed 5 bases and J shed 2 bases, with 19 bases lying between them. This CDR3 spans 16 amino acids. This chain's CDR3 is CASSRFRQDKTYEQYF. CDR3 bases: TGTGCCAGCAGCCGTTTTCGACAGGATAAAACCTACGAGCAGTACTTC.

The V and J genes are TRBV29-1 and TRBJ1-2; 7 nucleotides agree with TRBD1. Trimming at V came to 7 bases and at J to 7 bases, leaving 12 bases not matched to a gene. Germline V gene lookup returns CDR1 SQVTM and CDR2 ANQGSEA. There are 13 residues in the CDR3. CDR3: CSGFLQGTSGYTF. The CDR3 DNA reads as TGCAGCGGCTTCCTACAGGGGACCAGTGGCTACACCTTC.

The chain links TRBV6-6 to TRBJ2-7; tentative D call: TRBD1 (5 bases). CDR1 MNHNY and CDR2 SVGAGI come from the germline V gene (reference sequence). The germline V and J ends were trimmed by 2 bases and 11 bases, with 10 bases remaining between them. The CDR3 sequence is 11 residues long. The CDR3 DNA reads TGTGCCAGCAGTTACCGTGAGACAGAGTACTTC. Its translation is CASSYRETEYF.

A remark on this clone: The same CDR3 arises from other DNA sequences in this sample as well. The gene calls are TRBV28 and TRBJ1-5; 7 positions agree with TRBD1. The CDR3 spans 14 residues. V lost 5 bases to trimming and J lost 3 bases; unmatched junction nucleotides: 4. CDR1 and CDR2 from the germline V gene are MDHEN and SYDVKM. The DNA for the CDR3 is TGTGCCAGCAGTCCAGGGACAGTCAATCAGCCCCAGCATTTT. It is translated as CASSPGTVNQPQHF.

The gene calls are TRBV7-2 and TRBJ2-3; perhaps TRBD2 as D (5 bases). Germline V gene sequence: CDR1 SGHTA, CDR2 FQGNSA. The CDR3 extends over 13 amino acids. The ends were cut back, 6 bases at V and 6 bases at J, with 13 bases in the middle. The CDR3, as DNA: TGTGCCAGCAGTCCGTGGCGAGGGGATACGCAGTATTTT. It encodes CASSPWRGDTQYF.

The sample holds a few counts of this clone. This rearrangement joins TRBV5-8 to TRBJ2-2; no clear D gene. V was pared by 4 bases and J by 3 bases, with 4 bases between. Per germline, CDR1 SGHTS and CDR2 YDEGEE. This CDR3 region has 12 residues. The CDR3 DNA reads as TGTGCCAGCAGCCCCGACACCGGGGAGCTGTTTTTT. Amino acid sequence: CASSPDTGELFF. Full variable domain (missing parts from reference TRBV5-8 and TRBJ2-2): EAGVTQSPTHLIKTRGQQATLRCSPISGHTSVYWYQQALGLGLQFLLWYDEGEERNRGNFPPRFSGRQFPNYSSELNVNALELEDSALYLCASSPDTGELFFGEGSRLTVL.

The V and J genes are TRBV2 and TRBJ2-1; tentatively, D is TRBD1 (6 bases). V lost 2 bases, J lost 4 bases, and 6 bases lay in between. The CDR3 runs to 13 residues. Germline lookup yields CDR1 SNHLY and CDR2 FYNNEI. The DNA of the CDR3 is TGTGCCAGCAGTGAACAGGGGTACAATGAGCAGTTCTTC. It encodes CASSEQGYNEQFF.